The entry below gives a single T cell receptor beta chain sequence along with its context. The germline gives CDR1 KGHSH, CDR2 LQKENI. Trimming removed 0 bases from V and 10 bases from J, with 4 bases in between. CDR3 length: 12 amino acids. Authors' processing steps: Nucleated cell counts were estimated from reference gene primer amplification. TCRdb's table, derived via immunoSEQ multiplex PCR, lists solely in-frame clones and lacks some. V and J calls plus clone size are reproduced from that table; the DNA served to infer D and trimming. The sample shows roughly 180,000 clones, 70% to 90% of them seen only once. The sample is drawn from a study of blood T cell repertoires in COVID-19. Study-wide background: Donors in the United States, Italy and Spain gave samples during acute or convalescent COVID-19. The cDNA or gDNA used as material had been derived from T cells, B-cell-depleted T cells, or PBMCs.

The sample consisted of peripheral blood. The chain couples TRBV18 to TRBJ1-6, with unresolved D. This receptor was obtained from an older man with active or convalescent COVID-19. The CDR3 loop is CASSPPASPLHF. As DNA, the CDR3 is TGTGCCAGCTCACCACCGGCCTCACCCCTCCACTTT.